The sample holds one count of the clone carrying this T cell receptor beta chain. The target antigen is unknown. This sample was taken from a study of blood T cells in healthy people across ages. The wider study: Using template switching, researchers captured about one barcoded beta molecule for each two T cells.

Findings of the study overall: In older individuals, TCR beta diversity per million T cells was lower, falling roughly linearly with age. Naive and antigen-experienced cells were not separated, limiting conclusive comparison.

The germline CDR1 and CDR2 sequences are SGHRS and YFSETQ. Germline trimming cut 4 bases from V and 8 bases from J; bases unmatched to any gene: 9. The CDR3 is made up of 15 amino acids. With a J-beta primer mix and a sample-barcoded 5' primer, a second PCR ran about 6 to 11 cycles. Unique molecular identifiers of 12 random nucleotides labeled each cDNA. Each CDR3 protein is one row after TCRdb ran MiXCR on the 5' RACE reads. Here the sample spans 700,000 to 900,000 distinct CDR3 sequences, less than 70% being singletons. The J gene is TRBJ2-1, the V gene TRBV5-1; 10 positions match TRBD1. This TCR was sampled from a man older than 75 in good health. Sequencing was carried out using blood. In nucleotides, the CDR3 is TGCGCCAGCAGCGGAAGGACAGGGGGAGGAGATGAGCAGTTCTTC. Its translation: CASSGRTGGGDEQFF.